This section outlines one T cell receptor beta chain sequence together with its context. The J segment lost 7 bases and the V segment lost 4 bases, leaving 17 bases of the junction unmatched. Germline V lookup: CDR1 SGHRS, CDR2 YFSETQ. The CDR3 has 16 residues. The entry originates in a study of blood T cell repertoires in COVID-19. In the study overall: Samples representing acute and convalescent COVID-19 were sourced from the United States, Italy and Spain.

Participants came from 24 US areas, aged about 18 to 89 years. Before being deemed recovered, Cohort 3 donors had two negative PCRs, clearance, or symptom resolution. The assay was immunoSEQ multiplex PCR, and TCRdb's table has in-frame clones only and misses some. The sample has about 350,000 clones; less than 90% are singletons. The origin of this receptor is a young woman who had recovered from COVID-19. The chain carries TRBV5-1 and TRBJ2-7, with 7 bases identical to TRBD2. Sequences were obtained from PBMCs or T cells enriched from blood (not recorded which). The CDR3 loop reads CASSDPSGPLPGEQYF. In DNA form, the CDR3 reads TGCGCCAGCAGCGACCCTAGCGGCCCTCTTCCGGGGGAGCAGTACTTC.